These 25 T cell receptor beta chains share one sample of origin, sequenced in a study of blood T cell repertoires in COVID-19. This table comes from immunoSEQ multiplex PCR, and its TCRdb copy is limited to in-frame clones, with some not included. The sample lists approximately 260,000 clones, roughly 88% occurring once. Sample: peripheral blood. These TCRs come from a woman aged 70 to 79 with acute or convalescent COVID-19.

With regard to this clone: Its ends do not fully match the called genes, so a read error is possible. This chain links TRBV11-2 with TRBJ1-1, with 7 bases identical to TRBD1. There are 13 residues in the CDR3. CDR1 is SGHAT and CDR2 is FQNNGV in the germline V gene. The CDR3 is CASSVDRDTEAFF. DNA for the CDR3: TGTGCCAGCAGCGTAGACAGGGACACTGAAGCTTTCTTT. The full variable domain, rest sourced from reference TRBV11-2 and TRBJ1-1, is EAGVAQSPRYKIIEKRQSVAFWCNPISGHATLYWYQQILGQGPKLLIQFQNNGVVDDSQLPKDRFSAERLKGVDSTLKIQPAKLEDSAVYLCASSVDRDTEAFFGQGTRLTVV.

The chain has TRBV5-6 and TRBJ1-1, with unresolved D. V lost 1 base and J lost 11, with 12 bases in between. The CDR3 sequence is 12 residues long. Germline V gene sequence: CDR1 SGHDT, CDR2 YYEEEE. CDR3 in DNA: TGTGCCAGCAGCTTGCAGGCCGTTGGGGCTTTCTTT. It is translated as CASSLQAVGAFF.

The gene calls are TRBV5-4 and TRBJ2-1, with D tentatively TRBD1 (6 bases). Per germline, CDR1 SGHNT and CDR2 YYREEE (reference sequence). V was cut by 3 bases and J by 7 bases, with 14 bases left in between. The CDR3 totals 14 residues. The CDR3 loop is CASSWPQGQNEQFF. CDR3 sequence (DNA): TGTGCCAGCAGCTGGCCCCAAGGACAGAATGAGCAGTTCTTC.

Only a few counts were recorded for this clone. The J gene is TRBJ1-6, the V gene TRBV5-1; TRBD1 matches at 8 bases. Losses at the gene ends were 6 bases for V and 8 bases for J; bases not matched to a gene: 7. The V gene's germline CDR1 is SGHRS and CDR2 YFSETQ. The CDR3 spans 14 residues. CDR3 protein: CASKDGTGDSPLHF. CDR3 coding DNA: TGCGCCAGCAAGGACGGGACAGGAGATTCACCCCTCCACTTT.

The gene calls are TRBV5-1 and TRBJ2-7; TRBD2 matches 7 bases. J lost 2 bases, V lost 0 bases, and 2 bases had no gene match. The CDR3 has 14 residues. The V gene's germline CDR1 is SGHRS and CDR2 YFSETQ. The CDR3: CASSLGGTTYEQYF. CDR3 DNA sequence: TGCGCCAGCAGCTTGGGAGGGACTACCTACGAGCAGTACTTC.

J is TRBJ1-1 and V is TRBV15, with D possibly being TRBD1 (6 bases). The CDR3 totals 15 residues. Looked up from germline, CDR1 is LNHNV and CDR2 is YYDKDF (reference sequence). Trimming removed 5 bases at V and 1 base at J, with 14 bases between. The chain's CDR3 is CATSSGGQWNTEAFF. DNA for the CDR3: TGTGCCACCAGCTCCGGTGGACAGTGGAACACTGAAGCTTTCTTT.

This chain uses TRBV10-3 with TRBJ1-1; D perhaps matches TRBD1 (5 bases). The V and J ends lost 3 bases and 5 bases respectively, with 10 bases between them. CDR3 length: 13 amino acids. The germline gives CDR1 ENHRY, CDR2 SYGVKD. CDR3 DNA sequence: TGTGCCATCAGTGACCTGACAGTGACTGAAGCTTTCTTT. Protein: CAISDLTVTEAFF.

The rearrangement uses TRBV19 and TRBJ2-2, with 8 nucleotides matching TRBD2. The CDR3 spans 17 residues. J lost 3 bases, V lost 0 bases, and 6 bases had no gene match. Germline V CDR1 and CDR2: LNHDA, SQIVND (reference sequence). CDR3 sequence: CASSIDLGGAYTGELFF. The CDR3 DNA is TGTGCCAGTAGTATAGACCTCGGGGGGGCCTACACCGGGGAGCTGTTTTTT.

This clone showed up just a few times. The J gene is TRBJ1-1, the V gene TRBV5-1, with 10 nucleotides matching TRBD1. V dropped 0 bases and J dropped 4; count of bases not matched to a gene: 6. CDR3 length: 16 residues. Germline lookup yields CDR1 SGHRS and CDR2 YFSETQ. In nucleotides, the CDR3 is TGCGCCAGCAGCTTGGCCCCGGGACAGGGGATCACTGAAGCTTTCTTT. It encodes CASSLAPGQGITEAFF.

The V gene is TRBV11-2, the J gene TRBJ2-1, with D possibly TRBD2 on 6 matching bases. V was trimmed by 3 bases and J by 6 bases, leaving 21 bases between them. Germline lookup yields CDR1 SGHAT and CDR2 FQNNGV. This CDR3 spans 17 amino acids. The CDR3 here is CASSFYSRGGTINEQFF. CDR3 sequence (DNA): TGTGCCAGCAGCTTTTATAGTCGGGGAGGAACAATCAATGAGCAGTTCTTC. Full variable domain (remainder filled in from reference TRBV11-2 and TRBJ2-1): EAGVAQSPRYKIIEKRQSVAFWCNPISGHATLYWYQQILGQGPKLLIQFQNNGVVDDSQLPKDRFSAERLKGVDSTLKIQPAKLEDSAVYLCASSFYSRGGTINEQFFGPGTRLTVL.

The rearrangement joins TRBV19 to TRBJ2-7, with 9 bases fitting TRBD1. The CDR3 loop spans 15 amino acids. Germline lookup yields CDR1 LNHDA and CDR2 SQIVND (reference sequence). Trimming at V came to 10 bases and at J to 2 bases, leaving 12 bases not matched to a gene. Written as DNA, the CDR3 is TGTGCCACTTCTGGTCCCCGACAGGGGGCCTACGAGCAGTACTTC. As protein: CATSGPRQGAYEQYF. Full variable domain (outside the CDR3, taken from reference TRBV19 and TRBJ2-7): DGGITQSPKYLFRKEGQNVTLSCEQNLNHDAMYWYRQDPGQGLRLIYYSQIVNDFQKGDIAEGYSVSREKKESFPLTVTSAQKNPTAFYLCATSGPRQGAYEQYFGPGTRLTVT.

CDR3 bases: TGCGCCAGCAGCTTCACCTCAGGACAGAGGCATGAAAAACTGTTTTTT. This gives the protein CASSFTSGQRHEKLFF. The chain recombines TRBV5-1 with TRBJ1-4; the D gene is possibly TRBD1 (6 bases). The CDR3 consists of 16 residues. Germline CDR1 is SGHRS and CDR2 is YFSETQ. Trimming shortened V by 2 bases and J by 6 bases, and 17 bases separated the two germline ends.

The chain is built from TRBV14 and TRBJ1-1, with TRBD1 as a possible D gene (6 bases). Per germline, CDR1 SGHDN and CDR2 FVKESK. The V end lost 6 bases, the J end lost 7 bases, and 15 bases lay between the germline ends. The CDR3 spans 13 residues. The DNA of the CDR3 is TGTGCCAGCAGTTTCATCCCAGGGGATGAAGCTTTCTTT. Translating it yields CASSFIPGDEAFF.

This chain uses TRBV30 with TRBJ2-3; D remains unclear. The CDR3 extends over 12 amino acids. Germline V gene lookup returns CDR1 GTSNPN and CDR2 SVGIG (reference sequence). The V and J ends lost 5 bases and 1 base respectively, with 7 bases between them. The CDR3: CAWARGTDTQYF. The CDR3 DNA reads TGTGCCTGGGCCCGGGGCACAGATACGCAGTATTTT.

The chain joins TRBV19 to TRBJ2-1, with D perhaps matching TRBD2 (5 bases). Deletions cut 3 bases from V and 6 bases from J, with 12 bases between. The CDR3 spans 14 residues. From germline, CDR1 is LNHDA and CDR2 SQIVND (reference sequence). The DNA for the CDR3 is TGTGCCAGTAGTATTGGAGGAGTAATCAATGAGCAGTTCTTC. Its translation is CASSIGGVINEQFF.

This clone was counted only a few times. The V call is TRBV27, the J call TRBJ1-1; TRBD1 might be the D (6 bases). The V end was cut by 2 bases, the J end by 4 bases, with 8 bases between. Germline values: CDR1 MNHEY, CDR2 SMNVEV (reference sequence). CDR3 length equals 13 residues. CDR3 in DNA: TGTGCCAGCAGTTTAAGCAGGGGCACTGAAGCTTTCTTT. Translated: CASSLSRGTEAFF.

The chain joins TRBV25-1 to TRBJ1-2; 7 bases are a match to TRBD1. Germline CDR1 MGHDK, CDR2 SYGVNS. J was trimmed by 5 bases and V by 5 bases; bases with no gene match: 5. The CDR3 has 13 amino acids. The CDR3 is CASSPTGRYGYTF. The CDR3 nucleotides read TGTGCCAGCAGTCCGACAGGGCGTTATGGCTACACCTTC.

The chain is built from TRBV3-1 (or the pseudogene TRBV3-2) and TRBJ2-7; D may be TRBD1 (6 bases). V was cut by 3 bases and J by 3 bases, with 18 bases left in between. The CDR3 has 16 amino acids. CDR1 is LGHDT and CDR2 is YNNKEL in the germline V gene (reference sequence). The CDR3 here is CASSHGVQGPNYEQYF. CDR3 coding DNA: TGTGCCAGCAGCCACGGGGTACAGGGACCCAACTACGAGCAGTACTTC.

This clone was observed a handful of times. The gene calls are TRBV3-1 (or the pseudogene TRBV3-2) and TRBJ1-6; no reliable D call. Germline CDR1 is LGHDT and CDR2 is YNNKEL (reference sequence). Trimming left V 0 bases short and J 0 bases short, with 6 bases between. The CDR3 is 16 residues long. The CDR3 DNA sequence: TGTGCCAGCAGCCAAGATCCCAGCTCCTATAATTCACCCCTCCACTTT. Its translation is CASSQDPSSYNSPLHF.

This rearrangement joins TRBV11-2 to TRBJ1-2, with TRBD1 matching over 8 bases. The germline V gene has CDR1 SGHAT and CDR2 FQNNGV. V lost 0 bases and J lost 6; bases outside the gene matches: 21. CDR3 length: 20 residues. This CDR3 is CASSLDPPFLWQGATHGYTF. The CDR3, as DNA: TGTGCCAGCAGCTTAGATCCACCCTTTCTGTGGCAGGGGGCTACCCATGGCTACACCTTC.

The DNA for the CDR3 is TGTGCCAGCAGCTTAATGGGGACAGGGACAGATACGCAGTATTTT. This sequence encodes CASSLMGTGTDTQYF. The chain combines TRBV11-3 with TRBJ2-3, with 9 bases lining up with TRBD1. Germline CDR1 SGHNT, CDR2 YENEEA. J gave up 3 bases and V 2 bases, and 3 bases lay outside the gene matches. This CDR3 has 15 residues.

This clone was detected only once. The V and J genes are TRBV20-1 and TRBJ1-1; tentatively, D is TRBD1 (6 bases). The CDR3 spans 11 residues. Germline loops: CDR1 DFQATT, CDR2 SNEGSKA (reference sequence). V was shortened by 6 bases and J by 6 bases, with 11 bases between the two germline ends. CDR3 residues: CSASTGPEAFF. The CDR3 DNA reads TGCAGTGCGTCAACAGGGCCTGAAGCTTTCTTT.

The rearrangement joins TRBV18 to TRBJ1-1; D gene unclear. The CDR3 length is 16 residues. Germline V gene sequence: CDR1 KGHSH, CDR2 LQKENI. Trimming took 2 bases from V and 0 from J, leaving 13 bases between them. The chain's CDR3 is CASSPSGNQLNTEAFF. In DNA, the CDR3 is TGTGCCAGCTCACCATCCGGGAACCAATTGAACACTGAAGCTTTCTTT.

V gene TRBV3-1 (or the pseudogene TRBV3-2) combines with J gene TRBJ1-2; D gene unclear. The CDR3 consists of 14 residues. The germline V gene encodes CDR1 LGHDT and CDR2 YNNKEL (reference sequence). V lost 6 bases and J 8 bases, leaving 19 bases between the germline ends. The CDR3 DNA follows: TGTGCCAGCAGACGGACTTCTTCCGAGGGAGGCTACACCTTC. Translating gives CASRRTSSEGGYTF.

The gene calls are TRBV6-5 and TRBJ2-1; no clear D. The CDR3 consists of 15 residues. The V end lost 6 bases, the J end lost 0 bases, and 12 bases lay between the germline ends. Germline V gives CDR1 MNHEY, CDR2 SVGAGI. The CDR3 here is CASSSTRSSYNEQFF. The CDR3 nucleotides read TGTGCCAGCAGCTCGACTCGGAGCTCCTACAATGAGCAGTTCTTC.